A single sample is the source of the 21 T cell receptor beta chains below, sequenced in a study of identical twins. Via MiXCR, TCRdb re-called the 5' RACE reads, giving one row per CDR3 protein. The sample lists 220,000 or so distinct CDR3 sequences, 7% occurring once. These data also formed part of another study, on yellow fever vaccine responses in identical twins.

What was sequenced was memory (CD45RO+) T cells sorted from blood. The receptors here all came from a young woman in good health.

This clonotype was seen many times. This chain connects TRBV5-1 to TRBJ2-3; D unclear. The CDR3 is 13 amino acids. Looked up from germline, CDR1 is SGHRS and CDR2 is YFSETQ. V was cut by 4 bases and J by 5 bases, with 11 bases left in between. In nucleotides, the CDR3 is TGCGCCAGCAGCATCTACTTGAAAGATACGCAGTATTTT. It codes for CASSIYLKDTQYF.

This clonotype was counted between two and nine times. The chain is built from TRBV11-2 and TRBJ2-3; D gene unclear. Per germline, CDR1 SGHAT and CDR2 FQNNGV. CDR3 length: 16 amino acids. Trimming removed 6 bases from V and 1 base from J, with 17 bases in between. The CDR3 is CASSEGIAPRTDTQYF. In DNA, the CDR3 is TGTGCCAGCAGTGAAGGGATAGCACCACGCACAGATACGCAGTATTTT.

This chain joins TRBV9 and TRBJ1-1, with D tentatively TRBD1 (5 bases). The CDR3 contains 14 residues. Trimming removed 4 bases from V and 6 bases from J, with 16 bases in between. Germline assignment: CDR1 SGDLS and CDR2 YYNGEE. The CDR3 spells CASSHGTLKAEAFF. The CDR3, as DNA: TGTGCCAGCAGCCACGGGACCCTGAAGGCTGAAGCTTTCTTT. Filled out from reference TRBV9 and TRBJ1-1, the complete variable domain reads DSGVTQTPKHLITATGQRVTLRCSPRSGDLSVYWYQQSLDQGLQFLIQYYNGEERAKGNILERFSAQQFPDLHSELNLSSLELGDSALYFCASSHGTLKAEAFFGQGTRLTVV.

In this sample, this clonotype turned up many times. CDR3 in amino acids: CASRGDNTDTQYF. Here the CDR3 DNA reads TGTGCCAGCAGGGGGGACAACACAGATACGCAGTATTTT. The V and J genes are TRBV2 and TRBJ2-3; D might be TRBD1 (6 bases). Trimming removed 6 bases at V and 2 bases at J, with 9 bases between. Germline V gene data show CDR1 as SNHLY and CDR2 as FYNNEI. The CDR3 is made up of 13 amino acids. Looking up the rest from reference TRBV2 and TRBJ2-3 gives the full variable domain: EPEVTQTPSHQVTQMGQEVILRCVPISNHLYFYWYRQILGQKVEFLVSFYNNEISEKSEIFDDQFSVERPDGSNFTLKIRSTKLEDSAMYFCASRGDNTDTQYFGPGTRLTVL.

J is TRBJ2-7 and V is TRBV16; a weak D match, TRBD2 (6 bases). In germline, CDR1 is KGHSY, CDR2 FQNENV. The CDR3 extends over 15 amino acids. V lost 5 bases and J lost 1, with 15 bases in between. The CDR3 DNA reads TGTGCCAGCAGCGAAGGGCTAGCGCGATCCTACGAGCAGTACTTC. Residues: CASSEGLARSYEQYF.

The V gene is TRBV6-1, the J gene TRBJ2-6; D is possibly TRBD2 (6 bases). This CDR3 is 18 amino acids long. V gave up 6 bases and J gave up 0 bases, with 18 bases separating them. Germline CDR1 is MNHNS and CDR2 is SASEGT. CDR3 sequence (DNA): TGTGCCAGCAGGCCCGAGGCGGGAAGAAGCTCTGGGGCCAACGTCCTGACTTTC. It codes for CASRPEAGRSSGANVLTF.

The chain is built from TRBV11-2 and TRBJ1-2; no clear D. V was clipped by 5 bases and J by 8 bases, with 15 bases between them. CDR1 SGHAT and CDR2 FQNNGV come from the germline V gene. This CDR3 is built from 13 residues. The CDR3 DNA reads as TGTGCCAGCAGCACGGACGGTCCTGGAGGCTACACCTTC. Its protein product is CASSTDGPGGYTF. The complete variable domain, with remaining parts taken from reference TRBV11-2 and TRBJ1-2, reads EAGVAQSPRYKIIEKRQSVAFWCNPISGHATLYWYQQILGQGPKLLIQFQNNGVVDDSQLPKDRFSAERLKGVDSTLKIQPAKLEDSAVYLCASSTDGPGGYTFGSGTRLTVV.

This clonotype was detected many times. The chain recombines TRBV29-1 with TRBJ2-7, with 9 bases that match TRBD1. V lost 4 bases to trimming and J lost 5 bases; unmatched junction nucleotides: 15. Per the germline V gene, CDR1 is SQVTM and CDR2 is ANQGSEA. The CDR3 extends over 16 amino acids. The CDR3 bases are TGCAGCGTTGGGAGGGGGTCCGGACAGGGGAACGACGAGCAGTACTTC. It specifies CSVGRGSGQGNDEQYF.

This clonotype appeared a few times. The gene calls are TRBV18 and TRBJ2-2, with D maybe TRBD1 (5 bases). Deletions cut 0 bases from V and 3 bases from J, with 20 bases between. Germline V gene data show CDR1 as KGHSH and CDR2 as LQKENI. This CDR3 spans 19 amino acids. CDR3 residues: CASSPPNRRLTGDTGELFF. The CDR3 DNA reads as TGTGCCAGCTCACCACCGAACAGGCGCCTCACTGGGGACACCGGGGAGCTGTTTTTT.

This clonotype was seen more than once but under ten times. This chain links TRBV5-1 with TRBJ2-2; a weak D match, TRBD1 (5 bases). The CDR3 spans 14 residues. Trimming pared 6 bases from V and 3 bases from J, leaving 12 bases between. Germline CDR1 SGHRS, CDR2 YFSETQ. CDR3: CASKARADTGELFF. The CDR3 DNA reads TGCGCCAGCAAGGCCAGGGCCGACACCGGGGAGCTGTTTTTT.

This clonotype was picked up a small number of times. The V call is TRBV20-1, the J call TRBJ2-3, with no clear D. Germline-derived CDR1 and CDR2 are DFQATT and SNEGSKA (reference sequence). This CDR3 is 13 amino acids long. Trimming left V 4 bases short and J 2 bases short, with 10 bases between. The CDR3 is CSATGPPTDTQYF. CDR3 bases: TGCAGTGCTACAGGACCCCCCACAGATACGCAGTATTTT.

This clonotype turned up a few times. The chain is built from TRBV6-1 and TRBJ2-3; 10 nucleotides align to TRBD2. Trimming took 5 bases from V and 3 from J; bases not matched to a gene: 8. The V gene's germline CDR1 is MNHNS and CDR2 SASEGT. The CDR3 extends over 16 amino acids. CDR3: CASSPGTSAVTDTQYF. In DNA form, the CDR3 reads TGTGCCAGCAGTCCCGGGACTAGCGCGGTTACAGATACGCAGTATTTT.

This clonotype was seen more than once but under ten times. This chain uses TRBV5-1 with TRBJ2-3; a weak D match, TRBD2 (6 bases). CDR3 length: 13 amino acids. The germline V gene encodes CDR1 SGHRS and CDR2 YFSETQ. The V gene lost 4 bases and the J gene lost 8 bases, with 14 bases spanning the gap. The CDR3 here is CASSGGLEGTQYF. DNA of the CDR3: TGCGCCAGCAGCGGGGGTCTGGAGGGTACGCAGTATTTT.

This clonotype showed up just a few times. The chain links TRBV7-4 to TRBJ1-1; D may be TRBD1 (5 bases). Between the trimmed V and J ends, which lost 5 bases and 7 bases, there was a span of 11 bases. Per germline, CDR1 SGHVT and CDR2 SQSDAQ. The CDR3 totals 12 residues. The CDR3 sequence: CASSTRRGEAFF. CDR3 bases: TGTGCCAGCAGCACCCGAAGGGGTGAAGCTTTCTTT.

This chain uses TRBV9 with TRBJ1-5, with D uncertain. The CDR3 extends over 15 amino acids. Trimming took 6 bases from V and 4 from J, leaving 17 bases between them. CDR1 and CDR2 from the germline V gene are SGDLS and YYNGEE. The CDR3 DNA sequence: TGTGCCAGCACCCCAAGCGGGTTGGAAAATCAGCCCCAGCATTTT. This translates into CASTPSGLENQPQHF.

This clonotype was seen a few times. This chain connects TRBV24-1 to TRBJ2-1; the D is unclear. V gave up 5 bases and J gave up 2 bases, with 6 bases separating them. The germline V gene has CDR1 KGHDR and CDR2 SFDVKD. This CDR3 region has 13 residues. The CDR3 DNA reads TGTGCCACCAGTGGGCCGGCCTACAATGAGCAGTTCTTC. It specifies CATSGPAYNEQFF.

Turning to this clonotype: A much larger clone sits a single nucleotide away, making a read error possible. The chain recombines TRBV12-3 or TRBV12-4 with TRBJ2-2; 9 bases match TRBD1. The CDR3 is made up of 14 amino acids. V lost 6 bases and J lost 7; bases outside the gene matches: 6. The CDR3 DNA reads as TGTGCCAGCAGGGTACAGGGGGCAAGCGGGGAGCTGTTTTTT. This encodes CASRVQGASGELFF.

In the case of this clonotype: At one end the junction does not follow the germline gene, possibly because of a read error. The chain joins TRBV20-1 to TRBJ1-4; D is unresolved. Germline-derived CDR1 and CDR2 are DFQATT and SNEGSKA (reference sequence). The CDR3 has 15 amino acids. In DNA form, the CDR3 reads TGCAGTGCTAGACTCCCTAGACTGGACGGTGAAATACTGTTTTTT. Translating gives CSARLPRLDGEILFF.

The chain uses TRBV6-5 and TRBJ2-7, with 8 bases lining up with TRBD2. CDR1 and CDR2 from the germline V gene are MNHEY and SVGAGI. The ends lost 2 bases at V and 3 bases at J; junction bases unmatched: 3. This CDR3 contains 14 residues. In nucleotides, the CDR3 is TGTGCCAGCAGTTACGGGCTAGCGGGCTACGAGCAGTACTTC. Protein: CASSYGLAGYEQYF.

This clonotype was seen repeatedly, ten times or more. The rearrangement links TRBV27 to TRBJ1-1; D is possibly TRBD1 (5 bases). Deletions cut 4 bases from V and 1 base from J, with 10 bases between. Germline V gene data show CDR1 as MNHEY and CDR2 as SMNVEV (reference sequence). The CDR3 length is 14 residues. This CDR3 reads CASSWIGGNTEAFF. CDR3 in DNA: TGTGCCAGCAGTTGGATCGGGGGGAACACTGAAGCTTTCTTT.

This clonotype has just a few counts. The chain couples TRBV5-1 to TRBJ2-1; TRBD2 matches 10 bases. This CDR3 is 16 amino acids long. Unmatched junction bases numbered 11, after V lost 3 bases and J lost 8 bases. Germline CDR1 is SGHRS and CDR2 is YFSETQ. CDR3 DNA: TGCGCCAGCAGCTCCCAGACTAGCGGGTCCTTCGATGAGCAGTTCTTC. Its protein is CASSSQTSGSFDEQFF.